This T cell receptor (beta chain) is from a study of T-cell reconstitution after alpha-beta-depleted transplantation in children. Study-wide findings and caveats: At around two months after transplant, the alpha-beta T cells were reportedly derived from several hundred expanded clones that came from non-depleted graft cells. Newly produced T cells mostly provided counts and TCRbeta diversity after one year, as hyperexpanded clones declined. Recipient T cells and thymic progenitors that survived gave rise to the high TCRbeta diversity observed at day 60 in some patients.

This clonotype was recorded a few times. Antigen specificity is unknown. The TCRbeta library was prepared with unique molecular identifiers. TCRdb re-called the PCR reads through MiXCR, storing one row per CDR3 protein. Of about 900,000 distinct CDR3 sequences listed, roughly 29% were seen once; the top ten hold about 28%. This CDR3 has 16 amino acids. V gave up 1 base and J gave up 5 bases, with 17 bases separating them. Germline V gene sequence: CDR1 SEHNR, CDR2 FQNEAQ (reference sequence). The specimen was PBMCs, mostly from graft donor cells, collected 360 days after TCRalphabeta/CD19-depleted stem cell transplant. The genes are TRBV7-9 and TRBJ2-5; a possible D gene is TRBD1 (7 bases). The receptor was derived from a boy younger than two who had a stem cell transplant for SCID, so the T cells may come from the graft donor. CDR3 bases: TGTGCCAGCAGCTTAGTAAGGAGGGGGCATCGGGAGACCCAGTACTTC. It is translated as CASSLVRRGHRETQYF.